These 19 T cell receptor beta chains were all obtained from the same sample, sequenced in a study of cytomegalovirus exposure and HLA in healthy donors. Amplification used 60 Vbeta primers and 13 Jbeta primers. Measured with immunoSEQ multiplex PCR; TCRdb has only the in-frame clones, and not every one. The sample comprises approximately 100,000 clones, around 60% of which are singletons, and around 4% rests with the top ten. The sample comprised PBMCs. The source of these receptors is a man aged 25-45 years in good health and CMV-seropositive.

The genes are TRBV9 and TRBJ1-1; possibly TRBD1 for D (6 bases). The CDR3 runs 14 residues. Trimming shortened V by 4 bases and J by 11 bases, and 21 bases separated the two germline ends. Germline V gene sequence: CDR1 SGDLS, CDR2 YYNGEE. CDR3 bases: TGTGCCAGCAGCTCGGGACAAGGGGAGAAAGGGGCTTTCTTT. The encoded protein is CASSSGQGEKGAFF.

This clone was seen a handful of times. The chain has TRBV11-1 and TRBJ2-5; D remains ambiguous. This CDR3 has 11 residues. The V end lost 6 bases, the J end lost 2 bases, and 4 bases lay between the germline ends. Germline V CDR1 and CDR2: SGHAT, FQDESV (reference sequence). CDR3 sequence (DNA): TGTGCCAGCAGGGCTCAAGAGACCCAGTACTTC. Residues: CASRAQETQYF.

The V and J genes are TRBV19 and TRBJ1-2; maybe TRBD1 (5 bases). Deletions cut 5 bases from V and 5 bases from J, with 15 bases between. CDR3 length: 14 residues. Germline V gene data show CDR1 as LNHDA and CDR2 as SQIVND (reference sequence). This CDR3 reads CASSFLGREYGYTF. CDR3 sequence (DNA): TGTGCCAGTAGTTTTTTGGGCAGGGAATATGGCTACACCTTC.

The CDR3 loop is CASSSGGTINQPQHF. Written as DNA, the CDR3 is TGTGCCAGCAGTTCGGGGGGAACTATCAATCAGCCCCAGCATTTT. V usage is TRBV6-5 and J usage is TRBJ1-5, with a possible D match to TRBD1 (5 bases). The germline V and J ends were trimmed by 4 bases and 3 bases, with 13 bases remaining between them. The germline gives CDR1 MNHEY, CDR2 SVGAGI. The CDR3 contains 15 residues.

The gene calls are TRBV29-1 and TRBJ2-7, with a tentative D call TRBD2 (6 bases). CDR3 length: 15 amino acids. Germline V gene lookup returns CDR1 SQVTM and CDR2 ANQGSEA. V was trimmed by 1 base and J by 2 bases, leaving 15 bases between them. The CDR3 region is CSVEGYGTETYEQYF. For the CDR3, the DNA is TGCAGCGTTGAAGGGTACGGGACTGAAACCTACGAGCAGTACTTC.

The rearrangement links TRBV5-1 to TRBJ1-1; 8 nucleotides agree with TRBD1. Losses at the gene ends were 2 bases for V and 1 base for J; bases not matched to a gene: 7. The CDR3 is 16 amino acids. CDR1 is SGHRS and CDR2 is YFSETQ in the germline V gene. CDR3 sequence: CASSLQRTGKNTEAFF. CDR3 nucleotide sequence: TGCGCCAGCAGCTTACAACGGACAGGGAAGAACACTGAAGCTTTCTTT.

The rearrangement uses TRBV7-2 and TRBJ2-1, with 7 bases identical to TRBD1. Trimming at V came to 0 bases and at J to 7 bases, leaving 3 bases not matched to a gene. The CDR3 loop spans 14 amino acids. Germline assignment: CDR1 SGHTA and CDR2 FQGNSA. The CDR3 sequence is CASSLADRPNEQFF. The CDR3 nucleotides are TGTGCCAGCAGCTTAGCGGACAGGCCAAATGAGCAGTTCTTC.

The chain uses TRBV5-1 and TRBJ2-1; D is unclear. The CDR3 is 16 amino acids. Deletions cut 0 bases from V and 1 base from J, with 11 bases between. The germline V gene has CDR1 SGHRS and CDR2 YFSETQ. The CDR3 spells CASSLGGALSYNEQFF. For the CDR3, the DNA is TGCGCCAGCAGCTTGGGAGGAGCCCTATCCTACAATGAGCAGTTCTTC.

The J gene is TRBJ1-1, the V gene TRBV6-5, with 9 nucleotides matching TRBD1. CDR1 is MNHEY and CDR2 is SVGAGI in the germline V gene. The CDR3 has 12 amino acids. Trimming removed 7 bases from V and 4 bases from J; junction bases left unmatched: 1. The CDR3 reads CASTTGGTEAFF. The CDR3 DNA sequence: TGTGCCAGCACGACAGGGGGCACTGAAGCTTTCTTT.

This clone was counted only a few times. The chain employs TRBV7-9 and TRBJ2-7; TRBD2 agrees at 7 bases. V dropped 5 bases and J dropped 9; count of bases not matched to a gene: 7. The CDR3 runs 12 residues. Germline V CDR1 and CDR2: SEHNR, FQNEAQ (reference sequence). The CDR3 reads CASSPLGGVQYF. CDR3 nucleotides: TGTGCCAGCAGCCCACTGGGGGGGGTGCAGTACTTC.

This sequence joins TRBV30 and TRBJ2-7; 10 bases are shared with TRBD1. With V trimmed by 2 bases and J by 3 bases, 4 bases remained unmatched. This CDR3 region has 14 residues. Germline loops: CDR1 GTSNPN, CDR2 SVGIG (reference sequence). CDR3 in DNA: TGTGCCTGGAGTCAAGGGACAGGGGACTACGAGCAGTACTTC. Amino acids: CAWSQGTGDYEQYF.

This rearrangement joins TRBV10-3 to TRBJ1-1; 7 bases line up with TRBD1. The CDR3 consists of 14 residues. V was clipped by 3 bases and J by 2 bases; unmatched bases: 3. The V gene's germline CDR1 is ENHRY and CDR2 SYGVKD. CDR3 in amino acids: CAISERQGNTEAFF. CDR3 nucleotides: TGTGCCATCAGTGAACGACAGGGTAACACTGAAGCTTTCTTT.

V is TRBV19 and J is TRBJ2-3, with 9 bases that match TRBD1. The trim removed 1 base at V and 6 bases at J, leaving 5 bases unmatched. This CDR3 contains 15 residues. Germline V lookup: CDR1 LNHDA, CDR2 SQIVND (reference sequence). The CDR3 here is CASSIGDRALDTQYF. The CDR3 DNA follows: TGTGCCAGTAGTATAGGGGACAGGGCATTGGATACGCAGTATTTT.

This chain uses TRBV18 with TRBJ2-3; 9 bases line up with TRBD2. CDR1 is KGHSH and CDR2 is LQKENI in the germline V gene. V lost 5 bases to trimming and J lost 9 bases; unmatched junction nucleotides: 15. The CDR3 has 16 residues. CDR3 loop: CASSARPSGEFETQYF. Written as DNA, the CDR3 is TGTGCCAGCTCAGCCCGGCCTAGCGGGGAATTTGAAACGCAGTATTTT.

The V and J genes are TRBV14 and TRBJ2-7; weak D call: TRBD2 (5 bases). The CDR3 runs 15 residues. V lost 0 bases and J 3 bases, leaving 12 bases between the germline ends. Germline lookup yields CDR1 SGHDN and CDR2 FVKESK. Here the CDR3 DNA reads TGTGCCAGCAGCCAAGATAGGGCCCGGGGCTACGAGCAGTACTTC. Translated, it gives CASSQDRARGYEQYF.

This chain links TRBV21-1 with TRBJ1-6; TRBD1 is the table's D call, not checked against the DNA. TRBV21-1 is a recognized pseudogene. The CDR3 runs 16 residues. This CDR3 reads CASSPRGGDRHSPLHF. Written as DNA, the CDR3 is TGTGCCAGCAGCCCCCGAGGGGGAGATAGGCATTCACCCCTCCACTTT.

This clone was seen a handful of times. The chain carries TRBV19 and TRBJ1-3; 7 nucleotides align to TRBD1. V was clipped by 6 bases and J by 0 bases; unmatched bases: 11. Per the germline V gene, CDR1 is LNHDA and CDR2 is SQIVND (reference sequence). This CDR3 comprises 17 residues. CDR3 sequence (DNA): TGTGCCAGTAGCCTACGGACAGGCTCGATCTCTGGAAACACCATATATTTT. This codes for CASSLRTGSISGNTIYF.

This clone appeared once. The chain couples TRBV10-3 to TRBJ2-1; D gene unclear. Trimming took 0 bases from V and 4 from J, leaving 4 bases between them. The CDR3 is made up of 13 amino acids. Germline V gene sequence: CDR1 ENHRY, CDR2 SYGVKD. CDR3 residues: CAISESLYNEQFF. In DNA form, the CDR3 reads TGTGCCATCAGTGAGTCCCTATACAATGAGCAGTTCTTC.

J is TRBJ2-3 and V is TRBV19; 7 nucleotides agree with TRBD2. The trim removed 3 bases at V and 4 bases at J, leaving 1 base unmatched. The CDR3 is 13 amino acids. Germline V CDR1 and CDR2: LNHDA, SQIVND (reference sequence). The CDR3 region is CASSIGGADTQYF. The DNA for the CDR3 is TGTGCCAGTAGTATTGGGGGGGCAGATACGCAGTATTTT.